This is a list of T cell receptor beta chains from one sample in a study of blood T cell repertoires in COVID-19. Assay used: immunoSEQ multiplex PCR; TCRdb lists only in-frame clones, some missing. The table includes 260,000 or so clones, roughly 86% detected once. Source material: PBMCs or T cells enriched from blood (not recorded which). These receptors all come from a woman under 40 with acute COVID-19. Each CDR3 is given with its conserved first and last residue. D genes are given only for firm matches. Only part of the rows carry a size: once, few, many, or a class if the clone is expanded.

. once TRBJ1-6 TRBV9 TGTGCCAGCAGCGAGGGAGATACACTTAATTCACCCCTCCACTTT CASSEGDTLNSPLHF
TRBD2 . TRBJ2-5 TRBV10-3 TGTGCCATCTCTGGAGTAGCGGGGGCCCAAGAGACCCAGTACTTC CAISGVAGAQETQYF
. . TRBJ2-3 TRBV11-2 TGTGCCAGCAACCACCAGGGGGATACGCAGTATTTT CASNHQGDTQYF
TRBD1 . TRBJ1-4 TRBV3-1/TRBV3-2 TGTGCCAGCAGCCCACGGGACAGGGGGGAAAAACTGTTTTTT CASSPRDRGEKLFF
. . TRBJ1-2 TRBV19 TGTGCCAGTAGTAAACAGCTTCAGACCGTCGTCTATGGCTACACCTTC CASSKQLQTVVYGYTF
. . TRBJ2-1 TRBV5-5 TGTGCCAGCAGCTTCCCCCGAGAGGTCCGGCTTATCAGTGAGCAGTTCTTC CASSFPREVRLISEQFF
. . TRBJ1-5 TRBV29-1 TGCAGCGTTGAAGACAGGGATAGCAATCAGCCCCAGCATTTT CSVEDRDSNQPQHF
TRBD1 . TRBJ1-6 TRBV18 TGTGCCAGCTCATCCCGGGACAGGGATAGTCCCCTCCACTTT CASSSRDRDSPLHF
TRBD1 . TRBJ1-1 TRBV4-1 TGCGCCAGCAGCCACGGACAGGGGAGCACTGAAGCTTTCTTT CASSHGQGSTEAFF
. . TRBJ1-1 TRBV4-1 TGCGCCAGCAGCCAAGGACAGTCCATGAACACTGAAGCTTTCTTT CASSQGQSMNTEAFF